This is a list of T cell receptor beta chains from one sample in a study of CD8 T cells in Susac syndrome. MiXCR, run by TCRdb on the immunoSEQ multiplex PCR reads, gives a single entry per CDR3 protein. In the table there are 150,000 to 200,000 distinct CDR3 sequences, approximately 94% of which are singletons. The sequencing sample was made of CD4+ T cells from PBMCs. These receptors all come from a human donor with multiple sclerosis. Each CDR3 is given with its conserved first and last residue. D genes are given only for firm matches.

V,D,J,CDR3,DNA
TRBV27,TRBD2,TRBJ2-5,CASSPAGAGEETQYF,TGTGCCAGCAGCCCAGCGGGAGCTGGGGAGGAGACCCAGTACTTC
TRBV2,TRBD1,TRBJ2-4,CASSEGTGGLQYF,TGTGCCAGCAGTGAGGGGACAGGGGGTCTTCAGTACTTC
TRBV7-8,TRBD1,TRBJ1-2,CASSFLDRGQRGYTF,TGTGCCAGCAGCTTCCTGGACAGGGGCCAACGGGGCTACACCTTC
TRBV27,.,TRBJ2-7,CASSLSSQAFEQYF,TGTGCCAGCAGTTTAAGTAGTCAAGCCTTTGAACAGTACTTC
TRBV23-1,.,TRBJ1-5,CASSQRGRGNQPQHF,TGCGCCAGCAGTCAAAGGGGACGGGGCAATCAGCCCCAGCATTTT
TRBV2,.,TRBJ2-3,CASSSGTPRSSQYF,TGTGCCAGCAGTTCCGGGACACCCCGATCTTCACAGTATTTT
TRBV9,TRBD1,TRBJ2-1,CASSLGQGSYNEQFF,TGTGCCAGCAGCCTGGGACAGGGGTCCTACAATGAGCAGTTCTTC
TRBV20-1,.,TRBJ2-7,CSAKTTYEQYF,TGCAGTGCTAAGACTACCTACGAGCAGTACTTC
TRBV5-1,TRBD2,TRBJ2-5,CASSGTTSGKETQYF,TGCGCCAGCAGCGGGACGACTAGCGGGAAAGAGACCCAGTACTTC
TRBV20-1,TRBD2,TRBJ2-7,CSANIAGGPGQYF,TGCAGTGCTAATATAGCGGGAGGGCCTGGGCAGTACTTC
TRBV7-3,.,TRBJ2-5,CASSFSGGETQYF,TGTGCCAGCAGCTTTTCTGGGGGGGAGACCCAGTACTTC
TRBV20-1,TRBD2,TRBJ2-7,CSAHGLADYEQYF,TGCAGTGCTCACGGACTAGCGGATTACGAGCAGTACTTC
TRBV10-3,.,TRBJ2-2,CAIGTTENTGELFF,TGTGCCATTGGGACGACCGAGAACACCGGGGAGCTGTTTTTT
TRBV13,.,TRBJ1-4,CASSLTSGATNGKLFF,TGTGCCAGCAGCTTAACGTCGGGGGCGACTAATGGTAAACTGTTTTTT
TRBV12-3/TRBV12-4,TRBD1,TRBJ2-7,CASIQGAGYEQYF,TGTGCCAGTATACAGGGGGCAGGTTACGAGCAGTACTTC
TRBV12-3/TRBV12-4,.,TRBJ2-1,CASKTTARLFF,TGTGCCAGTAAAACTACGGCGAGACTGTTCTTC
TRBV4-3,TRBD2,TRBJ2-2,CASSHTSGRNGGELFF,TGCGCCAGCAGCCATACTAGCGGGAGAAATGGCGGGGAGCTGTTTTTT
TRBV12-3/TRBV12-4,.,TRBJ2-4,CASSHLGAKNIQYF,TGTGCCAGCAGTCACTTGGGAGCCAAAAACATTCAGTACTTC
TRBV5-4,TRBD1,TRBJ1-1,CASSEGQEPYTEAFF,TGTGCCAGCAGCGAAGGACAGGAGCCTTACACTGAAGCTTTCTTT
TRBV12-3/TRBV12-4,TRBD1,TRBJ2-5,CASGHRGRETQYF,TGTGCCAGCGGGCACAGGGGCCGAGAGACCCAGTACTTC
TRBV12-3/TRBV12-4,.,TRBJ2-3,CASSLAAGTMTDTQYF,TGTGCCAGCAGTTTGGCGGCCGGAACTATGACAGATACGCAGTATTTT
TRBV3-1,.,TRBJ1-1,CASSQQGMKGAFF,TGTGCCAGCAGCCAGCAGGGGATGAAGGGAGCTTTCTTT
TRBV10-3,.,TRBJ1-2,CAINQPTTVIGGYTF,TGTGCCATCAACCAACCTACGACAGTTATTGGGGGCTACACCTTC
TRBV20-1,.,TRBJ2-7,CSALPSSGGGVGEQYF,TGCAGTGCTCTTCCCTCCTCCGGTGGGGGTGTTGGCGAGCAGTACTTC